This T cell receptor (beta chain) was sequenced during a study of blood T cell repertoires in COVID-19. Study summary: The United States, Italy and Spain provided the acute and convalescent COVID-19 samples. The cDNA or gDNA used as material had been derived from T cells, B-cell-depleted T cells, or PBMCs.

This clone was counted at least ten times. How the authors handled the data: Nucleated cell number was recorded as an estimate derived from reference gene primer amplification. Data came from immunoSEQ multiplex PCR; TCRdb stores just in-frame clones and leaves some out. V and J calls and clone size come straight from that table; D and trimming were deduced from the DNA. The sample lists some 210,000 clones; 82% were seen once. CDR1 is ENHRY, CDR2 SYGVKD, per germline. The CDR3 sequence is 12 residues long. Trimming took off 6 bases at V and 7 bases at J, with 9 bases between the two ends. The sequenced sample consisted of peripheral blood. The clonotype comes from a woman aged 40-49 years with acute or convalescent COVID-19. The chain has TRBV10-3 and TRBJ2-2; D is unresolved. CDR3 DNA sequence: TGTGCCATCAGGGCGACAAACGGGGAGCTGTTTTTT. Its translation: CAIRATNGELFF.